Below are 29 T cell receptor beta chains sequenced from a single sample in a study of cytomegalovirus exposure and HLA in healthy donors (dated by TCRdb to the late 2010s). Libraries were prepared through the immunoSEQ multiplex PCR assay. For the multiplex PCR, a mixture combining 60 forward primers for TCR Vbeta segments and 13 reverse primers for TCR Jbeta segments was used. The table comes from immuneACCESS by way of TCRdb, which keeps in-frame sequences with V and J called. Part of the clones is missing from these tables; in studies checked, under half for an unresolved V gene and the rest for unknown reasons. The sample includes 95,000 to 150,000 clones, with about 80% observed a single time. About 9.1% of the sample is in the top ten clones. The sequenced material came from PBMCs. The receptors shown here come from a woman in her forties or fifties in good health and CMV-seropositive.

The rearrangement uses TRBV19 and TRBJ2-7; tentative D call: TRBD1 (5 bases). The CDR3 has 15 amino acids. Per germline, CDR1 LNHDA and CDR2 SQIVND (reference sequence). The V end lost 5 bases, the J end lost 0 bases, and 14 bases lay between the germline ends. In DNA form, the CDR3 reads TGTGCCAGTAGTCCCAAAGCAGGGAACTCCTACGAGCAGTACTTC. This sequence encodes CASSPKAGNSYEQYF.

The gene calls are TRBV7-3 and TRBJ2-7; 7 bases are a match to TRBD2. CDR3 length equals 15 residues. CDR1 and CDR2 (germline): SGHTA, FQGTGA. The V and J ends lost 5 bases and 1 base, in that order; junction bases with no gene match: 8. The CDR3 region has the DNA TGTGCCAGCAGCCCCTCTAGCGGCAATTCCTACGAGCAGTACTTC. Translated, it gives CASSPSSGNSYEQYF.

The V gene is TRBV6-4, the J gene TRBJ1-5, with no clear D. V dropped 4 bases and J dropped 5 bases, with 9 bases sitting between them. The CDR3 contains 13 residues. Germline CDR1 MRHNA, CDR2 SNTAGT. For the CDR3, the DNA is TGTGCCAGCAGTGCCGATGGGCATCAGCCCCAGCATTTT. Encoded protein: CASSADGHQPQHF.

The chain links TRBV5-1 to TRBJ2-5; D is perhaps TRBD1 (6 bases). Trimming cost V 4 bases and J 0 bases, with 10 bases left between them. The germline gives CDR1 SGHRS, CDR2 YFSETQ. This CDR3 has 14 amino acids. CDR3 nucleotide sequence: TGCGCCAGCAGCCCAGACAGGAACCAAGAGACCCAGTACTTC. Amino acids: CASSPDRNQETQYF.

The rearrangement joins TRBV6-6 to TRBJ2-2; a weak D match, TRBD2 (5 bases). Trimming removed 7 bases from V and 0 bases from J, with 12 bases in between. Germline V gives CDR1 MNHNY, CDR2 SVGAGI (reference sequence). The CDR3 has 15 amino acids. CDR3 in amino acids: CASKGETANTGELFF. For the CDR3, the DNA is TGTGCCAGCAAGGGAGAGACTGCGAACACCGGGGAGCTGTTTTTT.

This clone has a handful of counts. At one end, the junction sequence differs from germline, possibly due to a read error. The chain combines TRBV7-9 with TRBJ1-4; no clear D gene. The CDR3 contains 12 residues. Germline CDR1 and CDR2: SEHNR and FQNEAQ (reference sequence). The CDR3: CSSSSRKEKLFF. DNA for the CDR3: TGTTCCAGCAGCTCGCGGAAGGAAAAACTGTTTTTT.

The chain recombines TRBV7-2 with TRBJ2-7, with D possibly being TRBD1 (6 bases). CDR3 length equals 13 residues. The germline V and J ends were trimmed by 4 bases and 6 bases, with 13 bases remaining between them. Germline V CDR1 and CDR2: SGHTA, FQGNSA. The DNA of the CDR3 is TGTGCCAGCAGCTCAGGCCCGACAGGCGAGCAGTACTTC. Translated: CASSSGPTGEQYF.

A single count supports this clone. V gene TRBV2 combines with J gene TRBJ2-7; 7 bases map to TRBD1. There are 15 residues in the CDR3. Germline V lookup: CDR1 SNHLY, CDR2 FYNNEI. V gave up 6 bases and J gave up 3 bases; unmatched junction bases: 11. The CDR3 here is CASSPDRVSYYEQYF. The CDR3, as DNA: TGTGCCAGCAGCCCCGACAGGGTTTCCTACTACGAGCAGTACTTC.

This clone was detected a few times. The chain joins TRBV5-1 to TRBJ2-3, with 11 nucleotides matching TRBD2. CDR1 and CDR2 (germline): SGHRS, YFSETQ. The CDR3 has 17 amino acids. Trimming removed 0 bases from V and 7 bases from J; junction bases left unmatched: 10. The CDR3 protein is CASSLATGTSGANTQYF. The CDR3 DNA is TGCGCCAGCAGCTTGGCGACCGGGACTAGCGGCGCAAATACGCAGTATTTT.

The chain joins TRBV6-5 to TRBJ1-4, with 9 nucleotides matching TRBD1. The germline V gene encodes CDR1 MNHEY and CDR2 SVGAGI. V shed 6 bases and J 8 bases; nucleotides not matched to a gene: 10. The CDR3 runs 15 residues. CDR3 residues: CASRATGGSVEKLFF. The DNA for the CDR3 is TGTGCCAGCAGGGCTACAGGGGGCTCGGTAGAAAAACTGTTTTTT.

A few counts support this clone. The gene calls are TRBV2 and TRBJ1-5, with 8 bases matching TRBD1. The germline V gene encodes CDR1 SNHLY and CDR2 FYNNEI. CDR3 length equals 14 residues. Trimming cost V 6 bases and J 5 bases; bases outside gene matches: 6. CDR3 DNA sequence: TGTGCCAGCAGCGCTGACAGGGGTGATCAGCCCCAGCATTTT. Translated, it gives CASSADRGDQPQHF.

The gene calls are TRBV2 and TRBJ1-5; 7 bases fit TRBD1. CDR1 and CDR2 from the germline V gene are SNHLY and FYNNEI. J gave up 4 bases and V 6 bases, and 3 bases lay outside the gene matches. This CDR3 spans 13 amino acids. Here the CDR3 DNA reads TGTGCCAGCAGCGACAGGGAAAATCAGCCCCAGCATTTT. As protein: CASSDRENQPQHF.

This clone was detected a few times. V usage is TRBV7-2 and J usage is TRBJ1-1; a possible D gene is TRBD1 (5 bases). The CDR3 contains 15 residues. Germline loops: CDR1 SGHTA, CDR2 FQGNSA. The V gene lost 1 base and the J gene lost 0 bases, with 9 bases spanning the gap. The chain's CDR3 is CASSLGGTVNTEAFF. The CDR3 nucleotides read TGTGCCAGCAGCTTAGGGGGCACCGTGAACACTGAAGCTTTCTTT.

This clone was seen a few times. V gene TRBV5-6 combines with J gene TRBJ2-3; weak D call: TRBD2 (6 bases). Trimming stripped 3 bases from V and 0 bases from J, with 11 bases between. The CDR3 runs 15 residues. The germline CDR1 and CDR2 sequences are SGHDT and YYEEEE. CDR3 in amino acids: CASSSTSISTDTQYF. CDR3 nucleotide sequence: TGTGCCAGCAGCTCTACTAGCATTAGCACAGATACGCAGTATTTT. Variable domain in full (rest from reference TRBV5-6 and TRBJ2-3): DAGVTQSPTHLIKTRGQQVTLRCSPKSGHDTVSWYQQALGQGPQFIFQYYEEEERQRGNFPDRFSGHQFPNYSSELNVNALLLGDSALYLCASSSTSISTDTQYFGPGTRLTVL.

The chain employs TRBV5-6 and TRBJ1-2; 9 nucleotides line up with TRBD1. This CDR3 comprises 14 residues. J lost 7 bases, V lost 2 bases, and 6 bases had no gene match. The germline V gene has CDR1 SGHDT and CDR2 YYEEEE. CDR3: CASSLLDRGSGYTF. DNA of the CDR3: TGTGCCAGCAGCTTATTGGACAGGGGATCTGGCTACACCTTC.

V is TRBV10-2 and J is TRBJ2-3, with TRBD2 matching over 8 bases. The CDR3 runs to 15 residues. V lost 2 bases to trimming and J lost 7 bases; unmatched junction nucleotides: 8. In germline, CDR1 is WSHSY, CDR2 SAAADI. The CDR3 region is CASSEGLAGWYTQYF. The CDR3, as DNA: TGCGCCAGCAGTGAGGGGTTAGCGGGATGGTATACGCAGTATTTT.

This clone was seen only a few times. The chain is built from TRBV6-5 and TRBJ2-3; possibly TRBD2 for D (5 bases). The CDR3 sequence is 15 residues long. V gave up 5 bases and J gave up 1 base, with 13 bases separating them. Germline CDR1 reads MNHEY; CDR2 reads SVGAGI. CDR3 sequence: CASSGSGAGTDTQYF. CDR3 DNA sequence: TGTGCCAGCAGTGGAAGCGGAGCCGGCACAGATACGCAGTATTTT.

The CDR3, as DNA: TGTGCCAGCAGTGAATTCCCGTTCGCGGACAGGAGTGAAGGCTATGGCTACACCTTC. Its protein product is CASSEFPFADRSEGYGYTF. This chain links TRBV6-1 with TRBJ1-2; the match to TRBD1 covers 7 bases. Trimming took 2 bases from V and 4 from J; bases not matched to a gene: 19. CDR3 size: 19 residues. Germline V CDR1 and CDR2: MNHNS, SASEGT.

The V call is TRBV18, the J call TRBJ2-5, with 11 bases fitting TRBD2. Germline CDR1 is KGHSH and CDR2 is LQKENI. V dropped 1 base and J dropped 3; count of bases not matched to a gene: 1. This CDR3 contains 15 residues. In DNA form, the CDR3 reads TGTGCCAGCTCACCACTGGGACTAGCGGAAGAGACCCAGTACTTC. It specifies CASSPLGLAEETQYF.

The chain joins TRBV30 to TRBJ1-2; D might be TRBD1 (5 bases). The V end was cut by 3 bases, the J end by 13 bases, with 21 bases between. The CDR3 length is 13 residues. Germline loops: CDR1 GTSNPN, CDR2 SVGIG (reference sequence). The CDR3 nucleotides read TGTGCCTGGAGCGTAGTATGGGCGACAGTGAGCACCTTC. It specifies CAWSVVWATVSTF.

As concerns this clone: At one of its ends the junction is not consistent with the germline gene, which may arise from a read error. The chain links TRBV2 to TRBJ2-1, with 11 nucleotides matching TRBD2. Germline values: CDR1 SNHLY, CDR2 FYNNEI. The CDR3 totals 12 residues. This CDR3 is CASSDIAGGLVF. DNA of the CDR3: TGTGCCAGCAGTGATATAGCGGGGGGGCTGGTCTTC.

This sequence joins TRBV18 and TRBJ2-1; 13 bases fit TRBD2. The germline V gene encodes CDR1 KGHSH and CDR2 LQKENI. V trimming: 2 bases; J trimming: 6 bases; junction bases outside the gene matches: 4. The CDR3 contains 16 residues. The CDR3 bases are TGTGCCAGCTCACCAGGAACTAGCGGGGGGGCCAATGAGCAGTTCTTC. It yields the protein CASSPGTSGGANEQFF. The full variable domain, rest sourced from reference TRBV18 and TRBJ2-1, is NAGVMQNPRHLVRRRGQEARLRCSPMKGHSHVYWYRQLPEEGLKFMVYLQKENIIDESGMPKERFSAEFPKEGPSILRIQQVVRGDSAAYFCASSPGTSGGANEQFFGPGTRLTVL.

CDR3: CASSYGTSGTYEQYF. DNA of the CDR3: TGTGCCAGCAGCTACGGGACTAGCGGTACCTACGAGCAGTACTTC. The J gene is TRBJ2-7, the V gene TRBV7-8, with 11 bases identical to TRBD2. Germline values: CDR1 SGHVS, CDR2 FQNEAQ. J was trimmed by 2 bases and V by 4 bases; bases with no gene match: 4. The CDR3 sequence is 15 residues long. Complete variable domain (other parts from reference TRBV7-8 and TRBJ2-7): GAGVSQSPRYKVAKRGQDVALRCDPISGHVSLFWYQQALGQGPEFLTYFQNEAQLDKSGLPSDRFFAERPEGSVSTLKIQRTQQEDSAVYLCASSYGTSGTYEQYFGPGTRLTVT.

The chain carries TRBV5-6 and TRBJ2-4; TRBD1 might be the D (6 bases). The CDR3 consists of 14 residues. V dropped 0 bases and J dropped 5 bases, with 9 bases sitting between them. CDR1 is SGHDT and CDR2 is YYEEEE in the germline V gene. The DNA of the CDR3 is TGTGCCAGCAGCTTGGGGGCAGGGGAAAACATTCAGTACTTC. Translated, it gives CASSLGAGENIQYF.

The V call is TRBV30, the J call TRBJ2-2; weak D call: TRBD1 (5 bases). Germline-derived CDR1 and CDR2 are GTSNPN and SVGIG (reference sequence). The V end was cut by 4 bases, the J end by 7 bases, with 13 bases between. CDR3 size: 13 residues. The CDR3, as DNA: TGTGCCTGGACAGGGAAGATCGACGGGGAGCTGTTTTTT. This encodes CAWTGKIDGELFF.

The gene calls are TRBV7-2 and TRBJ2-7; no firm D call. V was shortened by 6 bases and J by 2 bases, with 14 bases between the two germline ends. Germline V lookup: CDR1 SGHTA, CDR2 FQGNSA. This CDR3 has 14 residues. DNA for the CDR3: TGTGCCAGCAGTACCAGACTTGCTCCCTACGAGCAGTACTTC. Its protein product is CASSTRLAPYEQYF. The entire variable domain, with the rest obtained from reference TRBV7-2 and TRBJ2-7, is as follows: GAGVSQSPSNKVTEKGKDVELRCDPISGHTALYWYRQSLGQGLEFLIYFQGNSAPDKSGLPSDRFSAERTGGSVSTLTIQRTQQEDSAVYLCASSTRLAPYEQYFGPGTRLTVT.

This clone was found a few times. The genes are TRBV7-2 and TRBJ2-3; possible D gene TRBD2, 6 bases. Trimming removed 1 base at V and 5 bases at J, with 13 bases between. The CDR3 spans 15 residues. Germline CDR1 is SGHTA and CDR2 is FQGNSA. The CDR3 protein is CASSLVLRRGDTQYF. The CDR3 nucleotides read TGTGCCAGCAGCTTAGTTCTCCGGAGGGGAGATACGCAGTATTTT.

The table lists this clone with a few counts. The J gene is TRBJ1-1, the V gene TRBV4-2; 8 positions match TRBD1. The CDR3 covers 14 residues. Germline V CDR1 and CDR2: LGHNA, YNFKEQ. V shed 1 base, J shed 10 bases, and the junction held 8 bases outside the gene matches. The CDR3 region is CASSQGTGIDVAFF. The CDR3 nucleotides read TGTGCCAGCAGCCAAGGGACAGGGATCGACGTAGCTTTCTTT.

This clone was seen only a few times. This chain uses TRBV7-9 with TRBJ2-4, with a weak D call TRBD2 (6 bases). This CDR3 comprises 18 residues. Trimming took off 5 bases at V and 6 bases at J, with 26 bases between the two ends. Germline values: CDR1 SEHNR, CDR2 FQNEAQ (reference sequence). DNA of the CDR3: TGTGCCAGCAGCCGTTCCCGGGACCCCCTAGGAGGGAGAAACATTCAGTACTTC. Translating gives CASSRSRDPLGGRNIQYF.